This T cell receptor (beta chain) was obtained from a study of T cell repertoires in cytomegalovirus infection. About the research overall: In the study, CMV epitopes included recently identified HLA-C-restricted and well-studied HLA-B-restricted ones. CMV infection and matching HLA type were both indicated by public TCR beta signatures. The study's findings and limits: Based on cumulative public TCR beta family frequency, carriers of CMV plus the relevant HLA were identified. Dominating the ex vivo response were HLA-C-restricted CMV-specific TCR beta clonotypes.

A word on this clonotype: Its cognate antigen is unknown.

CDR3 length equals 15 residues. V gave up 0 bases and J gave up 4 bases, with 9 bases separating them. Germline V gives CDR1 LNHNV, CDR2 YYDKDF (reference sequence). TCRdb recomputed calls from the reads with MiXCR, one row per CDR3 protein. Of about 400,000 distinct CDR3 sequences detected, about 32% appear once; the ten largest clones hold roughly 13%. The V call is TRBV15, the J call TRBJ2-2, with D hard to call. This receptor was taken from a human donor in good health (CMV status not recorded). Some clones in this sample may be carry-over from other donors' samples. Sequenced material: cultured PBMCs, taken from culture after CMV antigen stimulation. CDR3 DNA sequence: TGTGCCACCAGCAGAGATTTTACTGGCACCGGGGAGCTGTTTTTT. Translating gives CATSRDFTGTGELFF.